Listed below are T cell receptor beta chains from one sample, sequenced in a study of OX40 agonist ivuxolimab in advanced cancers. Repertoires were generated with immunoSEQ multiplex PCR, while TCRdb's copy carries only in-frame clones and drops some. The data show around 88,000 clones, approximately 90% seen once. The sample here was CD4+ or CD8+ T cells sorted from blood, taken in a trial of the OX40 agonist ivuxolimab. The receptors were gathered from an adult with an advanced solid tumor such as melanoma, head and neck, liver or kidney cancer. Both conserved end residues are part of each CDR3. Fields, in order: D gene, clone size, V gene, J gene, CDR3 protein, CDR3 DNA. A D gene is named only where the DNA matches it firmly. The size field is filled for only some rows; it gives once, few, many or a size class.

NA	few	TRBV4-1	TRBJ1-2	CASSQGEGRGYTF	TGCGCCAGCAGCCAAGGGGAAGGTCGGGGCTACACCTTC
TRBD1	NA	TRBV6-5	TRBJ2-7	CASRDRSYEQYF	TGTGCCAGCAGGGACAGGAGTTACGAGCAGTACTTC
TRBD2	NA	TRBV10-2	TRBJ2-7	CATSGDYEQYF	TGCGCCACTAGCGGTGACTACGAGCAGTACTTC
NA	NA	TRBV7-8	TRBJ2-5	CASSPELSQYF	TGTGCCAGCAGCCCGGAGTTGAGCCAGTACTTC
NA	few	TRBV2	TRBJ1-1	CASSEARADTEAFF	TGTGCCAGCAGTGAAGCTCGGGCAGACACTGAAGCTTTCTTT
TRBD1	NA	TRBV6-6	TRBJ1-2	CASSYSGQDGYGYTF	TGTGCCAGCAGTTACTCGGGACAGGACGGCTATGGCTACACCTTC
NA	NA	TRBV6-1	TRBJ2-3	CASRERGTQYF	TGTGCCAGCAGGGAAAGGGGTACGCAGTATTTT
NA	NA	TRBV6-4	TRBJ1-5	CASSRTGEVNQPQHF	TGTGCCAGCAGCCGAACGGGGGAGGTAAATCAGCCCCAGCATTTT
TRBD1	NA	TRBV7-9	TRBJ2-1	CASSIGQEYNEQFF	TGTGCCAGCAGCATAGGACAGGAGTACAATGAGCAGTTCTTC
NA	once	TRBV5-1	TRBJ1-2	CASRGAQGNYGYTF	TGCGCCAGCAGGGGGGCGCAGGGAAACTATGGCTACACCTTC
NA	NA	TRBV10-3	TRBJ1-1	CAIRGGDDTEAFF	TGTGCCATCAGAGGAGGGGATGACACTGAAGCTTTCTTT
NA	NA	TRBV2	TRBJ2-3	CASSEGAARSDTQYF	TGTGCCAGCAGTGAAGGGGCAGCAAGGAGTGATACGCAGTATTTT
NA	NA	TRBV4-2	TRBJ1-1	CASSQDTGGSTHTEAFF	TGTGCCAGCAGCCAAGATACGGGGGGTTCGACTCACACTGAAGCTTTCTTT
NA	NA	TRBV18	TRBJ2-1	CASSPGLHDNEQFF	TGTGCCAGCTCACCGGGACTGCATGACAATGAGCAGTTCTTC
NA	NA	TRBV4-1	TRBJ1-4	CASSQAPGVNEKLFF	TGCGCCAGCAGCCAAGCCCCAGGGGTTAATGAAAAACTGTTTTTT
NA	NA	TRBV9	TRBJ1-2	CASRRENYGYTF	TGTGCCAGCAGGAGAGAGAACTATGGCTACACCTTC
NA	NA	TRBV20-1	TRBJ2-5	CSAVQETQYF	TGCAGTGCGGTTCAAGAGACCCAGTACTTC
NA	once	TRBV30	TRBJ2-7	CAWSVEYEQYF	TGTGCCTGGAGCGTAGAGTACGAGCAGTACTTC
NA	NA	TRBV29-1	TRBJ2-4	CSARERVLAKNIQYF	TGCAGCGCCCGGGAGAGGGTGCTAGCCAAAAACATTCAGTACTTC
NA	NA	TRBV25-1	TRBJ2-7	CASRRSYEQYF	TGTGCCAGCAGACGGAGCTACGAGCAGTACTTC
NA	NA	TRBV5-1	TRBJ1-1	CASSQQGTTEAFF	TGCGCCAGCAGCCAACAGGGAACAACTGAAGCTTTCTTT
TRBD1	NA	TRBV20-1	TRBJ1-2	CSAWTGYGYTF	TGCAGTGCCTGGACAGGGTATGGCTACACCTTC
NA	NA	TRBV19	TRBJ2-2	CASRGTGNTGELFF	TGTGCCAGTCGCGGGACGGGAAACACCGGGGAGCTGTTTTTT
TRBD1	NA	TRBV7-9	TRBJ2-5	CASTPTRTGQETQYF	TGTGCCAGCACCCCGACTCGGACAGGGCAAGAGACCCAGTACTTC
TRBD1	NA	TRBV7-2	TRBJ2-5	CASSSGQAQETQYF	TGTGCCAGCAGCTCCGGACAGGCCCAAGAGACCCAGTACTTC
TRBD1	NA	TRBV11-2	TRBJ2-1	CASSSGQGWVDEQFF	TGTGCCAGCAGCTCGGGACAGGGATGGGTCGATGAGCAGTTCTTC
NA	few	TRBV5-4	TRBJ1-6	CASSLGSTGRVGSPLHF	TGTGCCAGCAGCTTGGGAAGCACAGGGAGGGTTGGTTCACCCCTCCACTTT
NA	NA	TRBV2	TRBJ2-3	CASRLADTQYF	TGTGCCAGCAGGCTTGCGGATACGCAGTATTTT
TRBD1	NA	TRBV30	TRBJ1-3	CAWSAQGGGSGNTIYF	TGTGCCTGGAGTGCCCAGGGGGGGGGCTCTGGAAACACCATATATTTT
NA	NA	TRBV10-3	TRBJ2-7	CAISVGTWSSEQYF	TGTGCCATCAGTGTAGGGACATGGTCGTCCGAGCAGTACTTC
TRBD2	NA	TRBV6-6	TRBJ2-3	CASSYAAGGSTDTQYF	TGTGCCAGCAGTTACGCAGCGGGAGGGTCCACAGATACGCAGTATTTT
TRBD1	NA	TRBV10-2	TRBJ1-6	CASKTGAGNNSPLHF	TGCGCCAGCAAAACAGGGGCGGGTAATAATTCACCCCTCCACTTT
NA	NA	TRBV6-1	TRBJ2-2	CASRALITGELFF	TGTGCCAGCAGAGCCCTTATCACCGGGGAGCTGTTTTTT
TRBD1	NA	TRBV25-1	TRBJ2-1	CASSELTTGVKGDEQFF	TGTGCCAGCAGTGAACTTACGACAGGGGTTAAGGGCGATGAGCAGTTCTTC
TRBD1	NA	TRBV19	TRBJ2-5	CASSRRGLRETQYF	TGTGCCAGTAGTCGCAGGGGGCTTCGAGAGACCCAGTACTTC
TRBD1	NA	TRBV19	TRBJ2-5	CASSRRTAGTGEETQYF	TGTGCCAGTAGTAGGAGGACTGCCGGGACAGGGGAAGAGACCCAGTACTTC
NA	NA	TRBV6-1	TRBJ1-1	CASSQTGVPNTEAFF	TGTGCCAGCAGTCAAACGGGGGTTCCGAACACTGAAGCTTTCTTT
NA	NA	TRBV12-5	TRBJ2-1	CASAGVSYNEQFF	TGTGCTAGTGCCGGGGTCTCCTACAATGAGCAGTTCTTC
NA	NA	TRBV2	TRBJ1-2	CARQADDYGYTF	TGTGCCAGACAGGCAGATGACTATGGCTACACCTTC
NA	NA	TRBV9	TRBJ2-1	CASSVGGEQFF	TGTGCCAGCAGCGTGGGTGGTGAGCAGTTCTTC
NA	NA	TRBV6-1	TRBJ1-4	CASSEALYRSNEKLFF	TGTGCCAGCAGTGAAGCCCTTTACAGGAGTAATGAAAAACTGTTTTTT
NA	NA	TRBV2	TRBJ1-4	CASSVREKLFF	TGTGCCAGCAGTGTAAGGGAAAAACTGTTTTTT
NA	NA	TRBV27	TRBJ2-5	CASSLQSPGSQETQYF	TGTGCCAGCAGTTTACAAAGTCCGGGGTCACAAGAGACCCAGTACTTC
NA	NA	TRBV30	TRBJ1-4	CAWSPPGAVPNEKLFF	TGTGCCTGGAGTCCCCCGGGTGCTGTTCCTAATGAAAAACTGTTTTTT
NA	few	TRBV4-1	TRBJ1-6	CASSLLWNSPLHF	TGCGCCAGCAGCCTACTCTGGAATTCACCCCTCCACTTT
NA	NA	TRBV4-2	TRBJ1-5	CASSQDWGQDQPQHF	TGTGCCAGCAGCCAAGATTGGGGGCAGGATCAGCCCCAGCATTTT
NA	NA	TRBV5-1	TRBJ2-3	CASSFIPSTDTQYF	TGCGCCAGCAGCTTCATCCCTAGCACAGATACGCAGTATTTT
NA	NA	TRBV28	TRBJ2-7	CASSLYGGDEQYF	TGTGCCAGCAGTTTATACGGGGGTGACGAGCAGTACTTC
TRBD1	NA	TRBV19	TRBJ1-5	CASSSDRVSNQPQHF	TGTGCCAGTAGTTCGGACAGGGTGAGTAATCAGCCCCAGCATTTT
NA	NA	TRBV30	TRBJ1-5	CAWGGRVGPNQPQHF	TGTGCCTGGGGCGGACGGGTGGGACCCAATCAGCCCCAGCATTTT
TRBD2	NA	TRBV5-1	TRBJ2-2	CASSTSGRSTGELFF	TGCGCCAGCAGCACTAGCGGGAGATCGACCGGGGAGCTGTTTTTT
NA	NA	TRBV9	TRBJ2-5	CASSAKQGRLRETQYF	TGTGCCAGCAGCGCCAAACAGGGAAGGCTACGGGAGACCCAGTACTTC
NA	NA	TRBV6-1	TRBJ2-1	CASRRQGTNNEQFF	TGTGCCAGCAGGCGGCAGGGGACCAACAATGAGCAGTTCTTC
TRBD1	NA	TRBV4-1	TRBJ2-3	CASSQDFDRGRRDTQYF	TGCGCCAGCAGCCAAGATTTTGACAGGGGGCGCCGCGATACGCAGTATTTT
NA	NA	TRBV6-5	TRBJ1-4	CASSPGHQNEKLFF	TGTGCCAGCAGTCCGGGACACCAAAATGAAAAACTGTTTTTT